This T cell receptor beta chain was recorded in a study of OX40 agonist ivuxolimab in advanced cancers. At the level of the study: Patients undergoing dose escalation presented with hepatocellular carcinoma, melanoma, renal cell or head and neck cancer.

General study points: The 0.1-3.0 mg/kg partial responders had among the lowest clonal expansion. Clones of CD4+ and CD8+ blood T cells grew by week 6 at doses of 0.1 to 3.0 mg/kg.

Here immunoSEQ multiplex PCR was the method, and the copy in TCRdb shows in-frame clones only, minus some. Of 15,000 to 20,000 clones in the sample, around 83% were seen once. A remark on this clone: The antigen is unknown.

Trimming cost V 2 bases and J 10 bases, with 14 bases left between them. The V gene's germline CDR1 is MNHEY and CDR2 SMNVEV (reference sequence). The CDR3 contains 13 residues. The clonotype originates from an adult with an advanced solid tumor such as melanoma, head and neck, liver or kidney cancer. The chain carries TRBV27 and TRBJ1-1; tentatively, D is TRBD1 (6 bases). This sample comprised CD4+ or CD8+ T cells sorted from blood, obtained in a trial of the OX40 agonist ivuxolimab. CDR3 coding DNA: TGTGCCAGCAGTTTAGGACAGCGGAGTATAGCTTTCTTT. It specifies CASSLGQRSIAFF.